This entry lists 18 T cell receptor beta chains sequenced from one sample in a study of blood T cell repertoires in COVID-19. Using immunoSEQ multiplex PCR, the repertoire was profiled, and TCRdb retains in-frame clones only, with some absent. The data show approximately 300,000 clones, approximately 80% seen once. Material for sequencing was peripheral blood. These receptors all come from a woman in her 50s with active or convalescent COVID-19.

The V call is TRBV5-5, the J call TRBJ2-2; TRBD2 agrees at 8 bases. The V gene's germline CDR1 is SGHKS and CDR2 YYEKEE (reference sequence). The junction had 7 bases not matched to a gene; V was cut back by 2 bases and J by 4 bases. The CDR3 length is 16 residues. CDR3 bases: TGTGCCAGCAGCTTAGGGCTAGCGGGCGTCACCGGGGAGCTGTTTTTT. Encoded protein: CASSLGLAGVTGELFF.

Written as DNA, the CDR3 is TGTGCCAGCACCCCAACTCCTTCCCGCGGCGCGCAGTATTTT. It codes for CASTPTPSRGAQYF. The gene calls are TRBV6-2 or TRBV6-3 and TRBJ2-3; D is uncertain. Trimming removed 7 bases at V and 10 bases at J, with 21 bases between. CDR3 size: 14 residues. Per the germline V gene, CDR1 is MNHEY and CDR2 is SVGEGT.

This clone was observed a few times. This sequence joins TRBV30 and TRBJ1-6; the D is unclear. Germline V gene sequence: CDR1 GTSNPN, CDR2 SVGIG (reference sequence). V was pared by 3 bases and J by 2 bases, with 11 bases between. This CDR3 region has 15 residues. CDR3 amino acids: CAWSFGSAYNSPLHF. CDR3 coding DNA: TGTGCCTGGAGCTTCGGGTCTGCCTATAATTCACCCCTCCACTTT.

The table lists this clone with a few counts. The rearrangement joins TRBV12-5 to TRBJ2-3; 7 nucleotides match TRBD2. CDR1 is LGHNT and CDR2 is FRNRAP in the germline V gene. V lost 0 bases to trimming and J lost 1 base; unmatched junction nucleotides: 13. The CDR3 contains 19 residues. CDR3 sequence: CASGLVHRRNREGTDTQYF. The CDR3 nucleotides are TGTGCTAGTGGTTTGGTCCACCGGAGGAATCGGGAGGGCACAGATACGCAGTATTTT.

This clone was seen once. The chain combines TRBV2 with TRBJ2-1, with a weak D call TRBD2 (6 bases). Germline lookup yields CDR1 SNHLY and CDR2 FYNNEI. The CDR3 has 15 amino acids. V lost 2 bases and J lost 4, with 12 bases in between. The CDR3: CASSELASSYNEQFF. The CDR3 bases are TGTGCCAGCAGTGAACTAGCGAGCTCGTACAATGAGCAGTTCTTC. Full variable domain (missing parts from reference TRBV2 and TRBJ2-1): EPEVTQTPSHQVTQMGQEVILRCVPISNHLYFYWYRQILGQKVEFLVSFYNNEISEKSEIFDDQFSVERPDGSNFTLKIRSTKLEDSAMYFCASSELASSYNEQFFGPGTRLTVL.

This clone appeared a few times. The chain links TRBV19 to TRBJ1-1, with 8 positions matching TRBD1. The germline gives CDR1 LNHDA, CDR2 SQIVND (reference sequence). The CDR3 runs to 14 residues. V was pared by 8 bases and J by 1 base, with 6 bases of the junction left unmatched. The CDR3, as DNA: TGTGCCAGTGGATACAGGGGGAAGAACACTGAAGCTTTCTTT. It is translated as CASGYRGKNTEAFF.

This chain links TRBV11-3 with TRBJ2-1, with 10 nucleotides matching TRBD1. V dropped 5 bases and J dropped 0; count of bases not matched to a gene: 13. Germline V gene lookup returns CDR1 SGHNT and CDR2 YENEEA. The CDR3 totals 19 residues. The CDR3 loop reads CASSPGTGVERDSYNEQFF. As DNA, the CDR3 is TGTGCCAGCAGCCCAGGGACAGGGGTAGAGCGGGACTCCTACAATGAGCAGTTCTTC. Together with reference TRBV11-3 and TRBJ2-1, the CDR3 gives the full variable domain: EAGVVQSPRYKIIEKKQPVAFWCNPISGHNTLYWYLQNLGQGPELLIRYENEEAVDDSQLPKDRFSAERLKGVDSTLKIQPAELGDSAVYLCASSPGTGVERDSYNEQFFGPGTRLTVL.

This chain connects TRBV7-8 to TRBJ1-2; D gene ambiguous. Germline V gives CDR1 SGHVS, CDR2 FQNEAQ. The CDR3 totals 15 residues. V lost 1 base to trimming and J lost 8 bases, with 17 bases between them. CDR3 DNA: TGTGCCAGCAGCTTAGACCTCCGCCACTCTCCCGGCTACACCTTC. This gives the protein CASSLDLRHSPGYTF. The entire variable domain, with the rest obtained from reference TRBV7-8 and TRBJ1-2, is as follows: GAGVSQSPRYKVAKRGQDVALRCDPISGHVSLFWYQQALGQGPEFLTYFQNEAQLDKSGLPSDRFFAERPEGSVSTLKIQRTQQEDSAVYLCASSLDLRHSPGYTFGSGTRLTVV.

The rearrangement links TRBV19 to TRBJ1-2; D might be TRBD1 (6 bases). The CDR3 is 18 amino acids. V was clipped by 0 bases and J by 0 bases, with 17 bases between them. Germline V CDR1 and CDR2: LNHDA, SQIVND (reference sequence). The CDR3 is CASSIEDSTSRPNYGYTF. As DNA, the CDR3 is TGTGCCAGTAGTATAGAGGACAGTACCTCTAGGCCTAACTATGGCTACACCTTC.

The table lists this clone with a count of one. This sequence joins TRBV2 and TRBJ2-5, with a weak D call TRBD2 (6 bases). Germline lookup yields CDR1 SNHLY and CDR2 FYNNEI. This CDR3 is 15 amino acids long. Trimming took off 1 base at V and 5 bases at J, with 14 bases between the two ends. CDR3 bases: TGTGCCAGCAGTGAAGTAGGCGGCCGGGGGGAGACCCAGTACTTC. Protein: CASSEVGGRGETQYF. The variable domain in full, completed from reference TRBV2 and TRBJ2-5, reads EPEVTQTPSHQVTQMGQEVILRCVPISNHLYFYWYRQILGQKVEFLVSFYNNEISEKSEIFDDQFSVERPDGSNFTLKIRSTKLEDSAMYFCASSEVGGRGETQYFGPGTRLLVL.

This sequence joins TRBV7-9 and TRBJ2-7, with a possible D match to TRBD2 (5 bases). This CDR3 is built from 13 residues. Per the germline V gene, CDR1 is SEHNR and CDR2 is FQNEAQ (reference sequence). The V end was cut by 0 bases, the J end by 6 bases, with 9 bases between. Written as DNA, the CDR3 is TGTGCCAGCAGCTTAGCGGTTGCGGGCGAGCAGTACTTC. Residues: CASSLAVAGEQYF.

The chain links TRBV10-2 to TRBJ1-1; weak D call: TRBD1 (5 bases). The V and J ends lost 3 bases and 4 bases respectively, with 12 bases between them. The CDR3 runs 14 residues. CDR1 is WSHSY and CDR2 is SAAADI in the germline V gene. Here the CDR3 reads CASSEWGVGTEAFF. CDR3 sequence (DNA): TGCGCCAGCAGTGAATGGGGGGTCGGCACTGAAGCTTTCTTT.

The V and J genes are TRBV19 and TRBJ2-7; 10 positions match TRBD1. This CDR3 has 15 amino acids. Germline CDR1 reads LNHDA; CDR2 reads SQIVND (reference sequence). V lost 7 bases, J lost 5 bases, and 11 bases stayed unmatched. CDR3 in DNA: TGTGCCAGTAAGGACGCCGGGACAGGGGTCCACGAGCAGTACTTC. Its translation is CASKDAGTGVHEQYF.

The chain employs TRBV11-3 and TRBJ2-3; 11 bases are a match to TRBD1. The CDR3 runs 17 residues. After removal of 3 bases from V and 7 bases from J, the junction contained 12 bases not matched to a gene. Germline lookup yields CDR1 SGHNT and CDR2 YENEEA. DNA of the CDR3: TGTGCCAGCAGCTTGACTATACCGGGACAGGGGGAACATACGCAGTATTTT. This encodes CASSLTIPGQGEHTQYF.

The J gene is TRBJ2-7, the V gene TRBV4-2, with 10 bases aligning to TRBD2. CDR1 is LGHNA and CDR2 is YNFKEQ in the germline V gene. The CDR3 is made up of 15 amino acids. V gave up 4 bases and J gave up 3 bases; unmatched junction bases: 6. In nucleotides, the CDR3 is TGTGCCAGCAGCCTCAATAGCGGGAGGATCTACGAGCAGTACTTC. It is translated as CASSLNSGRIYEQYF.

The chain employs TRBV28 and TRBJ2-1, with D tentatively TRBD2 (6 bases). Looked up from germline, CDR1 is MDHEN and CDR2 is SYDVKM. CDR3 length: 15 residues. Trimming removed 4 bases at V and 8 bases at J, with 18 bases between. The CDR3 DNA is TGTGCCAGCAGTTCCTCTGGGGCTAGCGTACATGAGCAGTTCTTC. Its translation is CASSSSGASVHEQFF.

Here the CDR3 reads CASSQLPDLGTDTQYF. The CDR3, as DNA: TGTGCCAGCAGCCAACTCCCGGACTTGGGAACAGATACGCAGTATTTT. This rearrangement joins TRBV4-2 to TRBJ2-3, with D maybe TRBD2 (5 bases). V lost 2 bases to trimming and J lost 3 bases, with 15 bases between them. From germline, CDR1 is LGHNA and CDR2 YNFKEQ. The CDR3 runs 16 residues.

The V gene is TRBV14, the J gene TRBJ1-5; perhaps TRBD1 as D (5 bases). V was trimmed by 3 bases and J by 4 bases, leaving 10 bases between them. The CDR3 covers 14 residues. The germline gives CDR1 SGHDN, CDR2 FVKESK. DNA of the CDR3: TGTGCCAGCAGCCAGGCGGGGCTTAATCAGCCCCAGCATTTT. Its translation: CASSQAGLNQPQHF.